This TCR beta chain was observed in a study of control samples from healthy donors and cancer patients. Germline CDR1 and CDR2: LNHDA and SQIVND (reference sequence). The CDR3 is 13 amino acids. Trimming pared 4 bases from V and 5 bases from J, leaving 9 bases between. This clone was recorded a few times. Only in-frame clones appear in the TCRdb table, and some are missing; sequencing was by immunoSEQ multiplex PCR. The data show some 99,000 clones, less than 95% seen once. The sample comprised blood. The chain is built from TRBV19 and TRBJ1-5; no clear D gene. This clonotype originated in a human donor in good health. The donor label of this sample is uncertain. Written as DNA, the CDR3 is TGTGCCAGTAGTAAGCAGGAAGATCAGCCCCAGCATTTT. It codes for CASSKQEDQPQHF.